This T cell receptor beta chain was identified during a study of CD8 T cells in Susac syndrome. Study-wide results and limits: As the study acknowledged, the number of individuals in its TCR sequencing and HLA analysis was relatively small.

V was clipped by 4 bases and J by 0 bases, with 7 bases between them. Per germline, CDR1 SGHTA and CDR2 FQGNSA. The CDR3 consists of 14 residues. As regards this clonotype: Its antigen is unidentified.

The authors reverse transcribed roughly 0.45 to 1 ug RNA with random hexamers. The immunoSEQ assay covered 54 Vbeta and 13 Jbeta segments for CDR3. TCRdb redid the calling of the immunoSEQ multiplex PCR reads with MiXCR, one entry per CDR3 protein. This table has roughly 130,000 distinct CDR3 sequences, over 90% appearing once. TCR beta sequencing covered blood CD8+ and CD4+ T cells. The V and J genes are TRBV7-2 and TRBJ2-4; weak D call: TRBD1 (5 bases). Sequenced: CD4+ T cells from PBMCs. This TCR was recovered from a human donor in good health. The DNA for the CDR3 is TGTGCCAGCAGCTCAGGGATAGCCAAAAACATTCAGTACTTC. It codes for CASSSGIAKNIQYF.